The 30 T cell receptor beta chains listed next were all sequenced from one sample in a study of T cells in Graves' hyperthyroidism and ophthalmopathy. TCR beta CDR3 regions were amplified from RNA. HTBI primers drove first-round RT-PCR of the TCR CDR3. MiXCR, applied by TCRdb to the multiplex PCR reads, yields one record per CDR3 protein. Found here are under 400,000 distinct CDR3 sequences, around a sixth of them singletons; the top ten hold approximately 33%. The sample taken for sequencing was blood. The receptor set was obtained from a man younger than 40 with Graves' hyperthyroidism.

Details on this clonotype: This may stem from a read error, because a much larger clone lies one nucleotide away. Here the CDR3 reads CSAPTSRGYNEQFF. Written as DNA, the CDR3 is TGCAGTGCTCCGACTTCACGGGGGTACAATGAGCAGTTCTTC. The rearrangement joins TRBV20-1 to TRBJ2-1, with a possible D match to TRBD2 (6 bases). CDR3 length equals 14 residues. The V gene's germline CDR1 is DFQATT and CDR2 SNEGSKA (reference sequence). The ends were cut back, 5 bases at V and 4 bases at J, with 15 bases in the middle.

This clonotype was found many times. J is TRBJ2-3 and V is TRBV5-5, with D perhaps matching TRBD1 (6 bases). The length of the CDR3 is 13 residues. Deletions cut 4 bases from V and 6 bases from J, with 12 bases between. The germline gives CDR1 SGHKS, CDR2 YYEKEE (reference sequence). The CDR3 nucleotides are TGTGCCAGCAGCGTCAACGACAGGGATACGCAGTATTTT. Residues: CASSVNDRDTQYF.

This chain connects TRBV29-1 to TRBJ2-5; no firm D call. V shed 4 bases and J shed 3 bases, with 9 bases lying between them. Per germline, CDR1 SQVTM and CDR2 ANQGSEA. The CDR3 is 12 residues long. Here the CDR3 DNA reads TGCAGCGTTGTCGGTGTAGAAGAGACCCAGTACTTC. Protein sequence: CSVVGVEETQYF.

The chain combines TRBV5-1 with TRBJ2-2; D is perhaps TRBD1 or TRBD2 (6 bases each). CDR3 length: 16 amino acids. V lost 6 bases and J lost 4, with 19 bases in between. Looked up from germline, CDR1 is SGHRS and CDR2 is YFSETQ. The CDR3 reads CASTGLMGGITGELFF. The CDR3 nucleotides are TGCGCCAGCACCGGACTGATGGGGGGCATCACCGGGGAGCTGTTTTTT.

The table lists this clonotype with many counts. The chain carries TRBV12-3 or TRBV12-4 and TRBJ2-5; 9 bases map to TRBD1. The CDR3 length is 15 residues. V lost 5 bases and J lost 5; bases outside the gene matches: 9. Written as DNA, the CDR3 is TGTGCCAGCAGTCCCCGGGACAGGGATTTTGAGACCCAGTACTTC. It specifies CASSPRDRDFETQYF.

This clonotype was seen repeatedly, ten times or more. The rearrangement uses TRBV7-6 and TRBJ2-3; no clear D gene. Germline V gene lookup returns CDR1 SGHVS and CDR2 FNYEAQ. The V gene lost 4 bases and the J gene lost 1 base, with 24 bases spanning the gap. The CDR3 loop spans 19 amino acids. Here the CDR3 DNA reads TGTGCCAGCAGCTCCACCCCTGATCGCACGCGTTGGGGCACAGATACGCAGTATTTT. Its translation: CASSSTPDRTRWGTDTQYF.

CDR3 DNA sequence: TGCAGCGCTACACGGAGGATGGAGACCCAGTACTTC. Amino acid sequence: CSATRRMETQYF. The chain joins TRBV29-1 to TRBJ2-5; TRBD2 might be the D (5 bases). Trimming took off 7 bases at V and 5 bases at J, with 14 bases between the two ends. Germline CDR1 and CDR2: SQVTM and ANQGSEA. This CDR3 spans 12 amino acids.

This clonotype was observed many times. The chain has TRBV20-1 and TRBJ2-2, with D unresolved. V was pared by 3 bases and J by 3 bases, with 11 bases between. Looked up from germline, CDR1 is DFQATT and CDR2 is SNEGSKA (reference sequence). The CDR3 runs to 14 residues. DNA of the CDR3: TGCAGTGCTAGGATCCGCGTAGACACCGGGGAGCTGTTTTTT. The encoded protein is CSARIRVDTGELFF.

The table lists this clonotype with many counts. The genes are TRBV28 and TRBJ2-2; a possible D gene is TRBD2 (5 bases). This CDR3 has 17 residues. Per germline, CDR1 MDHEN and CDR2 SYDVKM. Trimming shortened V by 3 bases and J by 6 bases, and 20 bases separated the two germline ends. CDR3 loop: CASSFPSAGARPGELFF. In nucleotides, the CDR3 is TGTGCCAGCAGTTTCCCCTCGGCGGGCGCCAGACCCGGGGAGCTGTTTTTT.

The chain combines TRBV20-1 with TRBJ2-2, with 9 bases fitting TRBD2. The ends lost 0 bases at V and 4 bases at J; junction bases unmatched: 6. The CDR3 length is 16 residues. Germline values: CDR1 DFQATT, CDR2 SNEGSKA (reference sequence). Here the CDR3 reads CSARDPGLARTGELFF. The CDR3 bases are TGCAGTGCTAGAGATCCGGGACTAGCACGCACCGGGGAGCTGTTTTTT.

This clonotype was observed a few times. In nucleotides, the CDR3 is TGTGCCAGCAGTTCCTGGACAGGGGTGAACTATGGCTACACCTTC. This encodes CASSSWTGVNYGYTF. The chain employs TRBV6-2 or TRBV6-3 and TRBJ1-2; 9 bases agree with TRBD1. Germline lookup yields CDR1 MNHEY and CDR2 SVGEGT. CDR3 length: 15 amino acids. Unmatched junction bases numbered 5, after V lost 4 bases and J lost 2 bases.

This clonotype has ten or more counts. The rearrangement links TRBV24-1 to TRBJ2-2, with TRBD2 as a possible D gene (6 bases). Germline CDR1 KGHDR, CDR2 SFDVKD. The CDR3 has 12 amino acids. Trimming shortened V by 9 bases and J by 8 bases, and 12 bases separated the two germline ends. The DNA of the CDR3 is TGTGCCACCCCAGAGGAGGGTGGGGAGCTGTTTTTT. Translating gives CATPEEGGELFF.

CDR3 region: CASRPPFDPESQYF. CDR3 in DNA: TGTGCCAGCAGACCCCCCTTCGACCCGGAGTCGCAGTATTTT. This chain uses TRBV6-1 with TRBJ2-3, with D hard to call. This CDR3 is built from 14 residues. Germline loops: CDR1 MNHNS, CDR2 SASEGT. V was trimmed by 6 bases and J by 10 bases, leaving 20 bases between them.

This clonotype was found many times. The rearrangement uses TRBV13 and TRBJ2-7; a weak D match, TRBD2 (7 bases). Trimming removed 4 bases at V and 2 bases at J, with 15 bases between. CDR3 length: 15 amino acids. Per the germline V gene, CDR1 is PRHDT and CDR2 is FYEKMQ (reference sequence). The CDR3 reads CASSYNAGATYEQYF. CDR3 nucleotides: TGTGCCAGCAGCTATAACGCGGGGGCTACCTACGAGCAGTACTTC.

This clonotype has only a few counts. The chain employs TRBV20-1 and TRBJ1-2, with 8 bases identical to TRBD1. The CDR3 is made up of 12 amino acids. CDR1 is DFQATT, CDR2 SNEGSKA, per germline (reference sequence). The ends lost 6 bases at V and 4 bases at J; junction bases unmatched: 4. CDR3 sequence (DNA): TGCAGTGCCGCAGGGGGCGCCTATGGCTACACCTTC. It encodes CSAAGGAYGYTF.

This clonotype was observed a handful of times. The chain joins TRBV19 to TRBJ2-7, with D uncertain. The CDR3 length is 12 residues. Germline values: CDR1 LNHDA, CDR2 SQIVND (reference sequence). Trimming pared 10 bases from V and 3 bases from J, leaving 13 bases between. The DNA for the CDR3 is TGTGCCACACTAAGCCCCTTCTACGAGCAGTACTTC. Encoded protein: CATLSPFYEQYF.

This clonotype was found a few times. CDR3 protein: CASNSIGGPLAKNIQYF. DNA of the CDR3: TGTGCCAGCAACTCAATCGGGGGACCGTTAGCCAAAAACATTCAGTACTTC. J is TRBJ2-4 and V is TRBV2, with D perhaps matching TRBD2 (6 bases). This CDR3 spans 17 amino acids. Germline V gives CDR1 SNHLY, CDR2 FYNNEI. V was pared by 7 bases and J by 0 bases, with 19 bases between.

This clonotype was found many times. The chain has TRBV12-3 or TRBV12-4 and TRBJ1-1; a weak D match, TRBD1 (6 bases). V lost 5 bases and J lost 1, with 11 bases in between. The CDR3 is made up of 14 amino acids. CDR3 DNA sequence: TGTGCCAGCAGTGGACAGCTAGCGAACACTGAAGCTTTCTTT. This gives the protein CASSGQLANTEAFF.

The chain combines TRBV10-3 with TRBJ1-5; tentatively, D is TRBD1 (6 bases). Trimming took 9 bases from V and 2 from J, leaving 11 bases between them. The CDR3 totals 13 residues. Germline loops: CDR1 ENHRY, CDR2 SYGVKD. CDR3 sequence reads: CAINRDGNQPQHF. The CDR3 DNA is TGTGCCATAAACAGGGATGGCAATCAGCCCCAGCATTTT.

This clonotype has at least ten counts. V is TRBV24-1 and J is TRBJ2-5; D might be TRBD1 or TRBD2, each matching 5 bases. The germline V gene has CDR1 KGHDR and CDR2 SFDVKD. With 5 bases removed from V and 6 bases from J, the gap between germline ends came to 15 bases. The CDR3 is 14 amino acids. DNA for the CDR3: TGTGCCACCAGTGTTACCGGGACGATAAAGACCCAGTACTTC. As protein: CATSVTGTIKTQYF.

This clonotype was detected only a few times. The V call is TRBV7-9, the J call TRBJ1-3, with 7 nucleotides matching TRBD1. Trimming took 4 bases from V and 4 from J; bases not matched to a gene: 10. Germline V gene lookup returns CDR1 SEHNR and CDR2 FQNEAQ (reference sequence). This CDR3 comprises 16 residues. The CDR3 coding sequence is TGTGCCAGCAGCTCGGGGGGACAGACGTCGGGAAACACCATATATTTT. Its translation is CASSSGGQTSGNTIYF.

Turning to this clonotype: A read error may produce the germline difference seen at one junction end. This chain uses TRBV5-1 with TRBJ1-3, with D possibly matching TRBD1 (6 bases). This CDR3 contains 15 residues. Germline V gene sequence: CDR1 SGHRS, CDR2 YFSETQ. CDR3 DNA: TGCGCCAGCAGCTTGGACGGGACAACTGGAAGCACCATATATTTT. Translating it yields CASSLDGTTGSTIYF. The full variable domain, in which reference TRBV5-1 and TRBJ1-3 provide the parts outside the CDR3, is KAGVTQTPRYLIKTRGQQVTLSCSPISGHRSVSWYQQTPGQGLQFLFEYFSETQRNKGNFPGRFSGRQFSNSRSEMNVSTLELGDSALYLCASSLDGTTGSTIYFGEGSWLTVV.

The chain is built from TRBV6-1 and TRBJ1-2; D gene unclear. Per germline, CDR1 MNHNS and CDR2 SASEGT. Trimming left V 5 bases short and J 2 bases short, with 12 bases between. There are 14 residues in the CDR3. Here the CDR3 reads CASSPSRANYGYTF. For the CDR3, the DNA is TGTGCCAGCAGTCCGTCGAGGGCGAACTATGGCTACACCTTC.

This clonotype has ten or more counts. The chain couples TRBV6-1 to TRBJ2-2; 9 positions match TRBD1. The ends lost 6 bases at V and 5 bases at J; junction bases unmatched: 13. Germline-derived CDR1 and CDR2 are MNHNS and SASEGT. This CDR3 is built from 17 residues. CDR3 sequence: CASRPTWGQGETGELFF. CDR3 DNA: TGTGCCAGCAGACCGACGTGGGGACAGGGAGAAACCGGGGAGCTGTTTTTT.

The genes are TRBV20-1 and TRBJ2-1, with D hard to call. Germline V lookup: CDR1 DFQATT, CDR2 SNEGSKA (reference sequence). V dropped 2 bases and J dropped 5 bases, with 4 bases sitting between them. The CDR3 spans 11 residues. The CDR3 protein is CSARQNNEQFF. The CDR3 nucleotides are TGCAGTGCTAGACAGAACAATGAGCAGTTCTTC.

This clonotype was recorded many times. The chain carries TRBV24-1 and TRBJ2-3; D is unresolved. V was trimmed by 5 bases and J by 2 bases, leaving 16 bases between them. The CDR3 runs 16 residues. Germline V gene lookup returns CDR1 KGHDR and CDR2 SFDVKD. The CDR3 DNA reads as TGTGCCACCAGTGGATCCGCGTTTCGATCCACAGATACGCAGTATTTT. This gives the protein CATSGSAFRSTDTQYF.

The table lists this clonotype with a few counts. This chain uses TRBV2 with TRBJ2-6, with a possible D match to TRBD2 (6 bases). With 6 bases removed from V and 0 bases from J, the gap between germline ends came to 12 bases. Looked up from germline, CDR1 is SNHLY and CDR2 is FYNNEI. The CDR3 spans 16 residues. The chain's CDR3 is CASRTGLNSGANVLTF. CDR3 sequence (DNA): TGTGCCAGCAGAACGGGACTGAACTCTGGGGCCAACGTCCTGACTTTC. Combining the CDR3 with reference TRBV2 and TRBJ2-6 gives the whole variable domain EPEVTQTPSHQVTQMGQEVILRCVPISNHLYFYWYRQILGQKVEFLVSFYNNEISEKSEIFDDQFSVERPDGSNFTLKIRSTKLEDSAMYFCASRTGLNSGANVLTFGAGSRLTVL.

In its sample, this clonotype was seen many times. The rearrangement links TRBV6-1 to TRBJ2-1; 15 positions agree with TRBD2. V trimming: 1 base; J trimming: 8 bases; junction bases outside the gene matches: 6. The germline V gene has CDR1 MNHNS and CDR2 SASEGT. CDR3 length: 17 amino acids. This CDR3 is CASSEGTSGRAWDEQFF. The CDR3 nucleotides are TGTGCCAGCAGTGAAGGGACTAGCGGGAGGGCTTGGGATGAGCAGTTCTTC.

This clonotype was seen more than once but under ten times. The chain combines TRBV5-1 with TRBJ2-7, with 8 bases matching TRBD1. With V trimmed by 6 bases and J by 3 bases, 8 bases remained unmatched. Germline V CDR1 and CDR2: SGHRS, YFSETQ. The CDR3 runs to 14 residues. DNA of the CDR3: TGCGCCAGCACTCTGTCCGGACAGGGCTACGAGCAGTACTTC. It codes for CASTLSGQGYEQYF. Full variable domain (rest looked up from reference TRBV5-1 and TRBJ2-7): KAGVTQTPRYLIKTRGQQVTLSCSPISGHRSVSWYQQTPGQGLQFLFEYFSETQRNKGNFPGRFSGRQFSNSRSEMNVSTLELGDSALYLCASTLSGQGYEQYFGPGTRLTVT.

This clonotype was counted many times. J is TRBJ1-5 and V is TRBV12-3 or TRBV12-4, with a weak D call TRBD1 (5 bases). V was cut by 5 bases and J by 6 bases, with 14 bases left in between. The CDR3 extends over 14 amino acids. Here the CDR3 reads CASSPDRGVQPQHF. Written as DNA, the CDR3 is TGTGCCAGCAGTCCAGACAGAGGGGTTCAGCCCCAGCATTTT.